This T cell receptor beta chain was sequenced for a study of blood T cell repertoires in COVID-19. Whole-study context: Nucleic acid was either cDNA or gDNA, and it came from T cells, B-cell-depleted T cells, or PBMCs.

Per the study methods: By means of reference gene primer amplification, nucleated cell counts were estimated. Sequencing was performed with immunoSEQ multiplex PCR; in TCRdb, only in-frame clones are kept and a portion is missing. V, J and clone size reflect that table, while D and trimming were determined from the DNA. The profile shows fewer than 100,000 clones, around nine tenths of them singletons. Germline lookup yields CDR1 SGHRS and CDR2 YFSETQ. Trimming removed 6 bases from V and 0 bases from J, with 9 bases in between. The CDR3 consists of 13 residues. This clone has just a few counts. V is TRBV5-1 and J is TRBJ1-1; D gene ambiguous. The sequenced sample was peripheral blood. This TCR was recovered from a human donor in a cohort sampled during active COVID-19. The CDR3 bases are TGCGCCAGCACGTTTAACATGAACACTGAAGCTTTCTTT. It is translated as CASTFNMNTEAFF.